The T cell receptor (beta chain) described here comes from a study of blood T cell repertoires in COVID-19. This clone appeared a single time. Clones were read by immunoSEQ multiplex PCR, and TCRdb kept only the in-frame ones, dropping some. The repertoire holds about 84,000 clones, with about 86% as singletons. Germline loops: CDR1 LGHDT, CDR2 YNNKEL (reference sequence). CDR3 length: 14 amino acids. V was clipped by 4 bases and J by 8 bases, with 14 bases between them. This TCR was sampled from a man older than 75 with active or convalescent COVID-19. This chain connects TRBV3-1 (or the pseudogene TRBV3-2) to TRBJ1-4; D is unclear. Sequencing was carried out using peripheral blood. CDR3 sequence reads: CASSPGRWEEKLFF. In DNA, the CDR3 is TGTGCCAGCAGCCCTGGACGCTGGGAGGAAAAACTGTTTTTT.